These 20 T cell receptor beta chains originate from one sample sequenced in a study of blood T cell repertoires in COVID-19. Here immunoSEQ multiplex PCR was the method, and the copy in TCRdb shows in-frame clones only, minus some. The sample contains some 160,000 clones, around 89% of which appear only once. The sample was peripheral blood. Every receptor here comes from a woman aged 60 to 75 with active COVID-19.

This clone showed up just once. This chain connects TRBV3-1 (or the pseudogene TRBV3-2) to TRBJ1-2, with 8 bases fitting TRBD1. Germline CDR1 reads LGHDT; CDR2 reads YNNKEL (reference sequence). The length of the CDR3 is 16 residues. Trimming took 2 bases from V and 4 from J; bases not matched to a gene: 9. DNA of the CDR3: TGTGCCAGCAGCCAATCAGGCAGGGGGCTCGGCTATGGCTACACCTTC. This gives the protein CASSQSGRGLGYGYTF.

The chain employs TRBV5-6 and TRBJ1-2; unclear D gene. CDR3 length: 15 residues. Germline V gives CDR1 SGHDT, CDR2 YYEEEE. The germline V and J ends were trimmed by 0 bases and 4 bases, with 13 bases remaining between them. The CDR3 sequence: CASSLGGPGSYGYTF. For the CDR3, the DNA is TGTGCCAGCAGCTTGGGAGGGCCAGGTTCCTATGGCTACACCTTC.

DNA of the CDR3: TGTGCCAGCAGCCCACAGCATCGACAGGGCTATAGCAATCAGCCCCAGCATTTT. Protein product: CASSPQHRQGYSNQPQHF. The chain is built from TRBV7-2 and TRBJ1-5, with TRBD1 matching 7 bases. CDR1 is SGHTA, CDR2 FQGNSA, per germline. V gave up 5 bases and J gave up 0 bases; unmatched junction bases: 13. The CDR3 length is 18 residues.

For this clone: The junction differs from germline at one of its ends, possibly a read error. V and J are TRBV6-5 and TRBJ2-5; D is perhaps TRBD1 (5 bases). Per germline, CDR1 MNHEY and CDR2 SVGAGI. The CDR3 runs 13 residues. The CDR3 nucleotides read TGTGCCAGCAGTTACTCGAGATATCAGGGTGGGAACTTC. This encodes CASSYSRYQGGNF.

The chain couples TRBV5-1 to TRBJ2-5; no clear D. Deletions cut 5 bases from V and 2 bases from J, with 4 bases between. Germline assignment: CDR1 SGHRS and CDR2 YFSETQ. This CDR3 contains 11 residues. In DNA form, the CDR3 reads TGCGCCAGCAGAGCGCAAGAGACCCAGTACTTC. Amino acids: CASRAQETQYF.

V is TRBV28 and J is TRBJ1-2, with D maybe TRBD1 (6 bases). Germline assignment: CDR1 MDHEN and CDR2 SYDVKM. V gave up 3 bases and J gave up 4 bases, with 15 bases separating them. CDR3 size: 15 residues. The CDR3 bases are TGTGCCAGCAGTTTGAGCAGGGGTGCCTTCTATGGCTACACCTTC. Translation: CASSLSRGAFYGYTF.

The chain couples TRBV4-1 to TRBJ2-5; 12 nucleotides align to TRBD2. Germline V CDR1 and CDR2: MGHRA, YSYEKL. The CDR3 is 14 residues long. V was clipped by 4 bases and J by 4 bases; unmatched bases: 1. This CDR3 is CASSLGLAGETQYF. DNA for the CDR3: TGCGCCAGCAGCCTGGGACTAGCGGGAGAGACCCAGTACTTC.

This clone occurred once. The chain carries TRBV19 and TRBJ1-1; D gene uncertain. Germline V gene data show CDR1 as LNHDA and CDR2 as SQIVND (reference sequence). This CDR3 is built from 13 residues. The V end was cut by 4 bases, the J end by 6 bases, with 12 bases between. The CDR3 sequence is CASSTKVRAEAFF. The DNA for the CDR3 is TGTGCCAGTAGTACCAAGGTACGGGCTGAAGCTTTCTTT.

This CDR3 is CASSHGLAGGTYEQYF. CDR3 DNA sequence: TGTGCCAGCAGCCACGGACTAGCGGGAGGTACCTACGAGCAGTACTTC. This rearrangement joins TRBV11-2 to TRBJ2-7; 14 bases are shared with TRBD2. Germline loops: CDR1 SGHAT, CDR2 FQNNGV. This CDR3 is built from 16 residues. V dropped 5 bases and J dropped 2; count of bases not matched to a gene: 5.

For the CDR3, the DNA is TGTGCCAGCAGTTCCGGGACTAGCGGGAGTCGGGAGCTGTTTTTT. Residues: CASSSGTSGSRELFF. The gene calls are TRBV28 and TRBJ2-2, with TRBD2 matching 14 bases. The germline gives CDR1 MDHEN, CDR2 SYDVKM. With 4 bases clipped from V and 9 bases from J, the junction kept 4 bases outside the gene matches. This CDR3 is 15 amino acids long. The full variable domain, with the rest looked up from reference TRBV28 and TRBJ2-2, is DVKVTQSSRYLVKRTGEKVFLECVQDMDHENMFWYRQDPGLGLRLIYFSYDVKMKEKGDIPEGYSVSREKKERFSLILESASTNQTSMYLCASSSGTSGSRELFFGEGSRLTVL.

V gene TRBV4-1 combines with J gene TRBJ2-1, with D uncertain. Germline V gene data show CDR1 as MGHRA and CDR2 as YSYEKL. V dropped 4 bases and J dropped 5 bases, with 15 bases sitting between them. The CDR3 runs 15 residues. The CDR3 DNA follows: TGCGCCAGCAGCCGAAGCCCCCTAGAGGACAATGAGCAGTTCTTC. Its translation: CASSRSPLEDNEQFF.

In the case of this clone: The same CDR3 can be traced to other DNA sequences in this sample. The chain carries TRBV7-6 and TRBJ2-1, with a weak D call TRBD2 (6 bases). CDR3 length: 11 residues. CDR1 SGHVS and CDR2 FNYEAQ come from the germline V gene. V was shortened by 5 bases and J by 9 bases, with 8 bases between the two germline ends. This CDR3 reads CASSLSGEQFF. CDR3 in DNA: TGTGCCAGCAGCCTTAGCGGTGAGCAGTTCTTC.

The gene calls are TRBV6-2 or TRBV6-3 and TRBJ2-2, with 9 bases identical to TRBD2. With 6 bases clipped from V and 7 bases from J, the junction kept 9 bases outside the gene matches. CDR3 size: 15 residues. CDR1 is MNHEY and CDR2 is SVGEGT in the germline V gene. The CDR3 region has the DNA TGTGCCAGCAGCTGGGGAGCGGGAGGATTCGGGGAGCTGTTTTTT. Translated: CASSWGAGGFGELFF.

For the CDR3, the DNA is TGTGCCAGCAGCTCTCCGGGACAGGGAAACTACGAGCAGTACTTC. Amino acids: CASSSPGQGNYEQYF. This chain connects TRBV7-2 to TRBJ2-7; TRBD1 matches 9 bases. V lost 4 bases to trimming and J lost 3 bases; unmatched junction nucleotides: 7. The CDR3 has 15 amino acids. CDR1 and CDR2 from the germline V gene are SGHTA and FQGNSA.

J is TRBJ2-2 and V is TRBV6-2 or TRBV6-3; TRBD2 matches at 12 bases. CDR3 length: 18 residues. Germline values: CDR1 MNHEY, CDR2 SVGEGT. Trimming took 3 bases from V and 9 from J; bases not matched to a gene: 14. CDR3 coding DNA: TGTGCCAGCAGTTATAGACTCGTGCGGCTAGCGGGAGGGCGGGAGCTGTTTTTT. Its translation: CASSYRLVRLAGGRELFF.

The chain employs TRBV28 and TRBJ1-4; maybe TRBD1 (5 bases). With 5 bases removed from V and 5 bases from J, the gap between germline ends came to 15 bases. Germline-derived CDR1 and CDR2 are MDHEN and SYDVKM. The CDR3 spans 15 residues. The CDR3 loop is CASSVLSGENEKLFF. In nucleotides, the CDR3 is TGTGCCAGCAGTGTCCTGTCGGGGGAGAATGAAAAACTGTTTTTT.

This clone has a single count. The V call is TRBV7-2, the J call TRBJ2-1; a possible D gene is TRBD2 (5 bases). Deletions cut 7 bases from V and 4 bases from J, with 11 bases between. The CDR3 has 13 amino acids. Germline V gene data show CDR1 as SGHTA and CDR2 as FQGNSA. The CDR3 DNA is TGTGCCAGCACCCCGGGGAGTTACAATGAGCAGTTCTTC. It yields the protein CASTPGSYNEQFF.

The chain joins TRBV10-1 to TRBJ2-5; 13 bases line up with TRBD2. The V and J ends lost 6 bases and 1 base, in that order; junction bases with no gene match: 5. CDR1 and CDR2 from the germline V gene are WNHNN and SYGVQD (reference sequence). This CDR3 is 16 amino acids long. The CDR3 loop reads CASSRGLAGLQETQYF. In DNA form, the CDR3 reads TGCGCCAGCAGCCGGGGACTAGCGGGACTCCAAGAGACCCAGTACTTC.

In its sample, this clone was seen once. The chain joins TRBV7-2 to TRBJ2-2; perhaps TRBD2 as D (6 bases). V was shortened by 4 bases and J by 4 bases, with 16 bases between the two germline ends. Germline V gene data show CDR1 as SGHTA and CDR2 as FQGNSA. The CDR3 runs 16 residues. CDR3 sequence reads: CASSSASSASTGELFF. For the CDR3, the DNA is TGTGCCAGCAGCTCCGCTTCTAGCGCCAGCACCGGGGAGCTGTTTTTT.

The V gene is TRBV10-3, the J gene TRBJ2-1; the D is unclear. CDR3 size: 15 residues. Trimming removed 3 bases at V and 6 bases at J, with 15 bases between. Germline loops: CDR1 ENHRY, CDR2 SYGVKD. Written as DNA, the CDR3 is TGTGCCATCAGTGACTTGACATCTGCAATCAATGAGCAGTTCTTC. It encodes CAISDLTSAINEQFF.